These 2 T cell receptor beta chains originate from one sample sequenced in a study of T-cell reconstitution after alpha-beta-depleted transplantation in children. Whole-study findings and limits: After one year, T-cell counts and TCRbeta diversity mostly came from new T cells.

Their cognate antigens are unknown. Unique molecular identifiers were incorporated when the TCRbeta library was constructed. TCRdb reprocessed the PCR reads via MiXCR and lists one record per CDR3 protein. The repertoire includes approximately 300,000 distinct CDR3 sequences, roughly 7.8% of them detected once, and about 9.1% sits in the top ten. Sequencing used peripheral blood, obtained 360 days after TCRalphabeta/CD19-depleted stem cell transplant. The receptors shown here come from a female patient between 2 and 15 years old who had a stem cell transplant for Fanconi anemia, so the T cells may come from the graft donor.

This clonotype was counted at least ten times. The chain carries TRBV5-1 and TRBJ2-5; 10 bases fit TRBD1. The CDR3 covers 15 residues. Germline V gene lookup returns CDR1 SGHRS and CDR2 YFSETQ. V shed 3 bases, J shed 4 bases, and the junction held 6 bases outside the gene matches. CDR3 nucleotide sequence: TGCGCCAGCAGCTGGCAGGGACAGGGGTCAGAGACCCAGTACTTC. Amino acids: CASSWQGQGSETQYF.

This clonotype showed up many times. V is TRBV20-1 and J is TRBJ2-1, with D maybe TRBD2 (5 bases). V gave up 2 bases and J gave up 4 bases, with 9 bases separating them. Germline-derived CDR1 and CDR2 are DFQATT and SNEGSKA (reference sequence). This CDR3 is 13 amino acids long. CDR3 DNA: TGCAGTGCTAGAATAGGGAGATACAATGAGCAGTTCTTC. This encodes CSARIGRYNEQFF.